This T cell receptor (beta chain) was captured by sequencing in a study of blood T cell repertoires in COVID-19. Study background: COVID-19 samples from acute and convalescent phases originated in the United States, Italy and Spain.

As processed by the authors: Reference gene primer amplification gave estimated nucleated cell counts. Data came from immunoSEQ multiplex PCR; TCRdb stores just in-frame clones and leaves some out. V and J calls and clone size follow that table, whereas D and trimming were derived from the DNA. The repertoire holds roughly 150,000 clones, roughly nine tenths seen once, with 2.5% to 3.5% in the top ten. Germline V lookup: CDR1 SNHLY, CDR2 FYNNEI. J gave up 6 bases and V 5 bases, and 8 bases lay outside the gene matches. The CDR3 sequence is 15 residues long. Sequenced input: peripheral blood. The chain employs TRBV2 and TRBJ2-1; 9 bases map to TRBD2. This sequence was found in a woman aged 60 to 75 with active COVID-19. Here the CDR3 DNA reads TGTGCCAGCAGTTTCCTAGCGGGAAGGGTCAATGAGCAGTTCTTC. It specifies CASSFLAGRVNEQFF.